This TCR beta chain was observed in a study of immune cell composition in non-small cell lung cancer. Germline CDR1 reads SNHLY; CDR2 reads FYNNEI. J was trimmed by 6 bases and V by 7 bases; bases with no gene match: 14. The CDR3 extends over 15 amino acids. Study-wide points: Roughly 80% of squamous and approximately 30% of adenocarcinoma cases had tumour-associated clones >0.5%.

This table comes from immunoSEQ multiplex PCR, and its TCRdb copy is limited to in-frame clones, with some not included. The sample carries over a thousand clones, around 80% recorded once. For this clone: Its cognate antigen is unknown.

Genomic DNA came from frozen unsorted single-cell suspensions. Input material: lung tumor tissue. This clonotype originated in a human donor with non-small cell lung cancer. The chain links TRBV2 to TRBJ1-2; 7 bases line up with TRBD1. In nucleotides, the CDR3 is TGTGCCAGCACGAGGGGCAGACAGGGAACGGATGGCTACACCTTC. The encoded protein is CASTRGRQGTDGYTF. The complete variable domain, with remaining parts taken from reference TRBV2 and TRBJ1-2, reads EPEVTQTPSHQVTQMGQEVILRCVPISNHLYFYWYRQILGQKVEFLVSFYNNEISEKSEIFDDQFSVERPDGSNFTLKIRSTKLEDSAMYFCASTRGRQGTDGYTFGSGTRLTVV.